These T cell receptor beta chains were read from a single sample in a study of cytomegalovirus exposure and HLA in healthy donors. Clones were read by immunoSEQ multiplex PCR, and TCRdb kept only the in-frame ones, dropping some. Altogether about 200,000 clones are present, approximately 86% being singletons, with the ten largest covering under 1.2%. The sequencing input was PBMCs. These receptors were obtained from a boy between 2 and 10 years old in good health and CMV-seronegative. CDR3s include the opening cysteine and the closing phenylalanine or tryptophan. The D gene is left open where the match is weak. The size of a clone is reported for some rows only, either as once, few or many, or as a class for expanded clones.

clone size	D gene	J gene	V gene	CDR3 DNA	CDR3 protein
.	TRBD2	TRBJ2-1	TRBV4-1	TGCGCCAGCAGCCAACGGACTAGCGGGAGAGATGAGCAGTTCTTC	CASSQRTSGRDEQFF
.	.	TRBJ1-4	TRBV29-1	TGCAGCGTTGCTGGCAGGCTAACTAATGAAAAACTGTTTTTT	CSVAGRLTNEKLFF
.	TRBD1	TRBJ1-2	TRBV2	TGTGCCAGCAACCCAAACCCGGGACAGGGAAACTATGGCTACACCTTC	CASNPNPGQGNYGYTF
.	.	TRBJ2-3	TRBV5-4	TGTGCCAGCAGCTTGGTCCAGGGTTCCACAGATACGCAGTATTTT	CASSLVQGSTDTQYF
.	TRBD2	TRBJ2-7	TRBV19	TGTGCCAGTAGTCGAGTAGCGGGAGACTACGAGCAGTACTTC	CASSRVAGDYEQYF
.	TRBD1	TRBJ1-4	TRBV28	TGTGCCAGCAGTTTTTGGCTCTCGGGACAGGGAAGCGAAAAACTGTTTTTT	CASSFWLSGQGSEKLFF
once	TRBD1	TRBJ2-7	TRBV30	TGTGCCTGGAGTGCCAAAGGGACAGGGGTTTCCTACGAGCAGTACTTC	CAWSAKGTGVSYEQYF
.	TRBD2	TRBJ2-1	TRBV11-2	TGTGCCAGCACCGCACTCGCCCCTAGCGGGGCTAGCTCCTACAATGAGCAGTTCTTC	CASTALAPSGASSYNEQFF
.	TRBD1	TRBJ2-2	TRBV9	TGTGCCAGCAGCATCCGGACAGGGGGGCTAACCGGGGAGCTGTTTTTT	CASSIRTGGLTGELFF
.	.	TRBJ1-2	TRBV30	TGTGCCTGGAGTGTACCTCCGACGGAGAGCTATGGCTACACCTTC	CAWSVPPTESYGYTF
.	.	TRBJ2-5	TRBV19	TGTGCCAGTAGTTCGCGCCTGGAGACCCAGTACTTC	CASSSRLETQYF
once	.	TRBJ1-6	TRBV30	TGTGCCTGGAGTGATCCGCCGCCCACAGGGAACAGGTCACCCCTCCACTTT	CAWSDPPPTGNRSPLHF
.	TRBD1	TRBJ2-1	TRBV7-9	TGTGCCAGCAGCCCGGGACAGGCCTTAACTTTCGATGAGCAGTTCTTC	CASSPGQALTFDEQFF
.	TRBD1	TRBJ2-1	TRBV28	TGTGCCAGCAGTTTACTCGGGACAGGGTTCGACAATGAGCAGTTCTTC	CASSLLGTGFDNEQFF
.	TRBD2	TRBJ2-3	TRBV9	TGTGCCAGCAGCGTAGGTGAAGGACTAGCGGGAGGGCTGGTAGATACGCAGTATTTT	CASSVGEGLAGGLVDTQYF
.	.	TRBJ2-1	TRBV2	TGTGCCAGCAGCGAGCCCACCAATGAGCAGTTCTTC	CASSEPTNEQFF
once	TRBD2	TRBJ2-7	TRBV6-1	TGTGCCAGCAGGCGGGGGGTCCTTTCCTACGAGCAGTACTTC	CASRRGVLSYEQYF
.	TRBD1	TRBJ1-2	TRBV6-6	TGTGCCAGCAGGGAATCAGGGGGTGTGGGCTACACCTTC	CASRESGGVGYTF
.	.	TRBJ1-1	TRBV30	TGTGCCTGGAGTGAAGGCAGGGGTTACACTGAAGCTTTCTTT	CAWSEGRGYTEAFF
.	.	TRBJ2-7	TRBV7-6	TGTGCCAGCAGCTTGGGGCGGGGCTACGAGCAGTACTTC	CASSLGRGYEQYF
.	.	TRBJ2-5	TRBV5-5	TGTGCCAGCAGCTTCCTTGAGCCAACGGAGACCCAGTACTTC	CASSFLEPTETQYF
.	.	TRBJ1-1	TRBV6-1	TGTGCCAGCAGAGATTGGGGGGGGACTGAAGCTTTCTTT	CASRDWGGTEAFF
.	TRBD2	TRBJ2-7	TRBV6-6	TGTGCCAGCAGTTACTACACTAGCGGGAAGCAGTACTTC	CASSYYTSGKQYF
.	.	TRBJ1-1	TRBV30	TGTGCCTGGCTCAGGAACACTGAAGCTTTCTTT	CAWLRNTEAFF
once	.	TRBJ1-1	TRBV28	TGTGCCAGCAGATATCAGGGGACTGAAGCTTTCTTT	CASRYQGTEAFF
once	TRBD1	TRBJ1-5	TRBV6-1	TGTGCCAGCAGTCGTCGACAGGGCCTCGATCAGCCCCAGCATTTT	CASSRRQGLDQPQHF
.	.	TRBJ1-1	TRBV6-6	TGTGCCAGCAGTTCCCGGGACACCTCAATAGCTTTCTTT	CASSSRDTSIAFF
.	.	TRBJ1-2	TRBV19	TGTGCCAGTAGCGCAGGGCCGGACTATGGCTACACCTTC	CASSAGPDYGYTF
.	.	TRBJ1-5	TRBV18	TGTGCCAGCTCACCCCAAAGGATCAGGGAGGATAGCAATCAGCCCCAGCATTTT	CASSPQRIREDSNQPQHF
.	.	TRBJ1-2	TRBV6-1	TGTGCCAGCAGTCCCCAGGGGAACTATGGCTACACCTTC	CASSPQGNYGYTF
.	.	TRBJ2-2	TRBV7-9	TGTTCCAGCAGCCCTCCGGGGCTAGCGACTGACACCGGGGAGCTGTTTTTT	CSSSPPGLATDTGELFF
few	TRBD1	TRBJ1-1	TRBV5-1	TGCGCCAGCAGCGGGACAGGGCCCACTGAAGCTTTCTTT	CASSGTGPTEAFF